A selection of T cell receptor beta chains follows, all from one sample in a study of early T cells in non-severe SARS-CoV-2 infection. TCRdb called the 5' RACE reads again in MiXCR, with one record for every CDR3 protein. The table has 90,000 to 130,000 distinct CDR3 sequences, roughly 13% seen once. Sequences were derived from whole blood, sampled at baseline. The source of these receptors is an adult who was a healthcare worker with PCR-confirmed SARS-CoV-2 infection or an uninfected control (not recorded which). Each CDR3 is given with its conserved first and last residue. Fields, in order: D gene, V gene, J gene, clone size, CDR3 length, CDR3 DNA, CDR3 protein. A D gene is named only where the DNA matches it firmly. Rows may omit the clone size; those that give it use once, few, many or a size class.

D gene: -
V gene: TRBV20-1
J gene: TRBJ2-3
clone size: -
CDR3 length: 14
CDR3 DNA: TGCAGTGCTTCTAGACCCCTAGAAACAGATACGCAGTATTTT
CDR3 protein: CSASRPLETDTQYF

D gene: -
V gene: TRBV7-9
J gene: TRBJ2-3
clone size: -
CDR3 length: 13
CDR3 DNA: TGTGCCAGCAGCACACTAGCTGGAGATACGCAGTATTTT
CDR3 protein: CASSTLAGDTQYF

D gene: -
V gene: TRBV7-6
J gene: TRBJ1-1
clone size: few
CDR3 length: 17
CDR3 DNA: TGTGCCAGCAGTAATCGTTCCAGACTACCCTTGAACACTGAAGCTTTCTTT
CDR3 protein: CASSNRSRLPLNTEAFF

D gene: -
V gene: TRBV28
J gene: TRBJ2-3
clone size: -
CDR3 length: 17
CDR3 DNA: TGTGCCAGCAGTCGACAACAGGGCCTCTCTCGCACAGATACGCAGTATTTT
CDR3 protein: CASSRQQGLSRTDTQYF

D gene: -
V gene: TRBV28
J gene: TRBJ1-3
clone size: few
CDR3 length: 15
CDR3 DNA: TGTGCCAGCAGTTTAGGGGGGGCTTCTGGAAACACCATATATTTT
CDR3 protein: CASSLGGASGNTIYF

D gene: -
V gene: TRBV12-3/TRBV12-4
J gene: TRBJ2-3
clone size: few
CDR3 length: 12
CDR3 DNA: TGTGCCAGCAGTTTAGCGGGGACAACGCAGTATTTT
CDR3 protein: CASSLAGTTQYF

D gene: -
V gene: TRBV28
J gene: TRBJ2-3
clone size: -
CDR3 length: 13
CDR3 DNA: TGTGCCAGCAGTTTTAACCAGGGGAGGGCGCAGTATTTT
CDR3 protein: CASSFNQGRAQYF

D gene: -
V gene: TRBV2
J gene: TRBJ2-7
clone size: -
CDR3 length: 15
CDR3 DNA: TGTGCCAGCAGTGAAGAACACAGGGATATTTACGAGCAGTACTTC
CDR3 protein: CASSEEHRDIYEQYF

D gene: TRBD2
V gene: TRBV20-1
J gene: TRBJ2-3
clone size: many
CDR3 length: 15
CDR3 DNA: TGCAGTGCTAGAGATAGGCGGGAGGGCACAGATACGCAGTATTTT
CDR3 protein: CSARDRREGTDTQYF

D gene: TRBD1
V gene: TRBV19
J gene: TRBJ2-7
clone size: many
CDR3 length: 11
CDR3 DNA: TGTGCCACTGGACAGGACTACGAGCAGTACTTC
CDR3 protein: CATGQDYEQYF